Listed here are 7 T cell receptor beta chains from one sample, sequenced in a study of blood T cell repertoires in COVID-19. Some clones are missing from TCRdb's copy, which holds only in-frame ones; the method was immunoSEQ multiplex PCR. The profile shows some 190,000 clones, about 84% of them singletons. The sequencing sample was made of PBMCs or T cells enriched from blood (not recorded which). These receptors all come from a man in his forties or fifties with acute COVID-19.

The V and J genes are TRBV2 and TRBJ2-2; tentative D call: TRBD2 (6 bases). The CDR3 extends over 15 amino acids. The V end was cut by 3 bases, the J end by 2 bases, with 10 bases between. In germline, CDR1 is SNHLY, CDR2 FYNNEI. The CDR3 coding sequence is TGTGCCAGCAGTGATTGGGACTTAAACACCGGGGAGCTGTTTTTT. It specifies CASSDWDLNTGELFF.

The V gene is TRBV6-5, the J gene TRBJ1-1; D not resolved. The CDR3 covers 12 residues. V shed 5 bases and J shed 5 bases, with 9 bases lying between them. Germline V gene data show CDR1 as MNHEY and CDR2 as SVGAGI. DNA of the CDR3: TGTGCCAGCAGTCCCTCAGGAACTGAAGCTTTCTTT. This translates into CASSPSGTEAFF.

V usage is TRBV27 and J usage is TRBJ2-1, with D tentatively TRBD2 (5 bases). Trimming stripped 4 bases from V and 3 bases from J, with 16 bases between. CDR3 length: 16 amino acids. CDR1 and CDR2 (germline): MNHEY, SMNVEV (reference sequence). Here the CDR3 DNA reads TGTGCCAGCAGTTCCCCTGGGGAGCGCCTCTACAATGAGCAGTTCTTC. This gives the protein CASSSPGERLYNEQFF.

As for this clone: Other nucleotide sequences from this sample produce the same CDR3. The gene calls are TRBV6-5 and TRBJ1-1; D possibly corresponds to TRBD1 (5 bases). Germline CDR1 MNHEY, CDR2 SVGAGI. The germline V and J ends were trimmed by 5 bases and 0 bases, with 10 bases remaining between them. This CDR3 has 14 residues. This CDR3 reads CASSLGQMNTEAFF. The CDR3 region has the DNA TGTGCCAGCAGTCTAGGACAAATGAACACTGAAGCTTTCTTT.

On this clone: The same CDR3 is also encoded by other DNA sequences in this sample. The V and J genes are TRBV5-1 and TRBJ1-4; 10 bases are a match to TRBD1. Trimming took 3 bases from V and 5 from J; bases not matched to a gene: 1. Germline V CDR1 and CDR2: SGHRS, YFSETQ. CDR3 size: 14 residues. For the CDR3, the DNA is TGCGCCAGCAGCTCGGGACAGGGGAATGAAAAACTGTTTTTT. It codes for CASSSGQGNEKLFF.

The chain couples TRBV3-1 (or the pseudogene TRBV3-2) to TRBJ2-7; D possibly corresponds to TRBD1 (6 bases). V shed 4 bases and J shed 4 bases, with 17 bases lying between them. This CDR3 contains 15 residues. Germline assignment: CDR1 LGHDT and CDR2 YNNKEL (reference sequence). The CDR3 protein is CASSLRPGRGYEQYF. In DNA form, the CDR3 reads TGTGCCAGCAGCCTCCGCCCTGGCAGGGGATACGAGCAGTACTTC.

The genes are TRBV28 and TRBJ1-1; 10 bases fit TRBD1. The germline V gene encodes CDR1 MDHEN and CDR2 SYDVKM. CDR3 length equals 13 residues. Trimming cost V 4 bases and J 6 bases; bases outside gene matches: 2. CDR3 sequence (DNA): TGTGCCAGCAGTTCGGGACAGGGGTCTGAAGCTTTCTTT. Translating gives CASSSGQGSEAFF.